This TCR beta chain derives from a study of graft-versus-host responses after intestinal transplantation. The wider study: All of the recipients had induction that used anti-thymocyte globulin, then tacrolimus and steroids for about 3 years.

As for this clone: The antigen is undetermined.

Libraries were prepared by immunoSEQ multiplex PCR; TCRdb keeps only in-frame clonotypes and omits some of them. The table shows around 9,000 clones, with around 84% occurring only once. The study, taken as a whole, reports: Detection of GvH clones occurred in recipient marrow, and some had their first appearance in ileum or blood. Declines in HvG clones occurring early post-transplant were associated with peak circulating GvH clone levels.

Intraepithelial plus lamina propria lymphocytes were released by processing graft tissue. The clonotype originates from a human patient who received an intestinal transplant, so some T cells may come from the graft donor. The source was ileum tissue, collected 500 to 550 days after intestinal transplant.

Here the CDR3 reads CASSQTGNEQYF. In nucleotides, the CDR3 is TGTGCCAGCAGCCAGACAGGGAACGAGCAGTACTTC. V gene TRBV7-9 combines with J gene TRBJ2-5; 7 positions agree with TRBD1. With the DNA end fitting TRBJ2-7 better, the J assignment may be wrong. Germline values: CDR1 SEHNR, CDR2 FQNEAQ (reference sequence). This CDR3 spans 12 amino acids.